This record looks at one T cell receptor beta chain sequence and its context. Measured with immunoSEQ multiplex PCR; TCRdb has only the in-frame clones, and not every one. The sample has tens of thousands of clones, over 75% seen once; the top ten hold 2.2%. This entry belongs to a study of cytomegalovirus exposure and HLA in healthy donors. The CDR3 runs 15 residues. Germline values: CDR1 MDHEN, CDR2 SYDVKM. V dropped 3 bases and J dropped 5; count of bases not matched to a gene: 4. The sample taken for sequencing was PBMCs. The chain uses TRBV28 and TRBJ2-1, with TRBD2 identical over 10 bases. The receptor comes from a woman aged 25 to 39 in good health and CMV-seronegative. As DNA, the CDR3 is TGTGCCAGCAGTTTCGCGCTAGCGGGGGACAATGAGCAGTTCTTC. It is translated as CASSFALAGDNEQFF.